A selection of T cell receptor beta chains follows, all from one sample in a study of T cell repertoires in cytomegalovirus infection. The antigens these receptors bind are not known. One entry per CDR3 protein, called by TCRdb with MiXCR from the reads. In the table there are approximately 730,000 distinct CDR3 sequences, about 33% of which are singletons. Source: cultured PBMCs, taken from culture after CMV antigen stimulation. Source of these receptors: a human donor in good health (CMV status not recorded). Some clones in this sample may be carry-over from other donors' samples. The CDR3 runs from the conserved cysteine through the conserved F or W. Where a row states a size, it is once, few, many or the class of an expanded clone; other rows omit it.

v_gene	abundance	j_gene	CDR3aa
TRBV20-1	-	TRBJ2-3	CSARSRQGSDTQYF
TRBV20-1	-	TRBJ1-2	CSARETGGDYGYTF
TRBV6-5	few	TRBJ1-1	CASRSPRWDTEAFF
TRBV28	few	TRBJ1-4	CASSWGTGGGEKLFF
TRBV28	-	TRBJ1-1	CASTALGDTEAFF
TRBV20-1	once	TRBJ2-1	CSASGHNEQFF
TRBV10-3	-	TRBJ1-1	CATRTDPNTEAFF
TRBV7-6	few	TRBJ1-3	CASSPQGGAGNTIYF
TRBV7-2	-	TRBJ2-7	CASSLGGASGAYEQYF
TRBV4-2	-	TRBJ1-1	CASSPRINTEAFF
TRBV7-8	-	TRBJ1-6	CASSLERVTYNSPLHF
TRBV7-2	-	TRBJ2-5	CASSANSGGETQYF
TRBV25-1	-	TRBJ2-1	CASSDIGLVGNEQFF
TRBV7-2	many	TRBJ2-1	CASSLGPLNEQFF
TRBV20-1	few	TRBJ1-1	CSAFGDTEAFF
TRBV6-2/TRBV6-3	-	TRBJ2-5	CASGRRGPSKETQYF
TRBV20-1	-	TRBJ2-7	CSASVDISYEQYF
TRBV10-3	-	TRBJ2-7	CAISESSNEQYF
TRBV7-2	few	TRBJ2-1	CASSAQAGGSVDEQFF
TRBV7-2	many	TRBJ1-1	CASSFVRMNTEAFF
TRBV12-3/TRBV12-4	-	TRBJ2-3	CASSALAGITDTQYF
TRBV5-1	-	TRBJ1-1	CASSSDSYTEAFF
TRBV4-1	few	TRBJ2-5	CASSQVGGIETQYF
TRBV7-2	-	TRBJ2-7	CASSIRTGTDYEQYF
TRBV12-3/TRBV12-4	-	TRBJ2-5	CASGQPASETQYF
TRBV2	-	TRBJ1-2	CASSEAAGAPRDGYTF
TRBV10-3	-	TRBJ2-5	CAIRGTEQETQYF
TRBV19	few	TRBJ2-3	CASSIDRGIGDTQYF
TRBV27	-	TRBJ2-3	CASSLTLGYGGASDTQYF
TRBV7-8	-	TRBJ1-5	CASSPARDQPQHF
TRBV24-1	few	TRBJ2-3	CATSERSPGQGTDTQYF